Sequencing of this T cell receptor (beta chain) was carried out in a study of blood T cell repertoires in COVID-19. The CDR3 length is 16 residues. V lost 5 bases, J lost 5 bases, and 12 bases stayed unmatched. Germline V CDR1 and CDR2: MGHRA, YSYEKL. The table lists this clone with a count of one. The method was immunoSEQ multiplex PCR; TCRdb's version includes in-frame clones alone and lacks a portion of them. Among fewer than 50,000 clones, approximately 80% were seen once, and the ten largest hold under 5%. The TCR sequence derives from a man over 45 with active COVID-19. The material sequenced was peripheral blood. J is TRBJ1-1 and V is TRBV4-1; 9 bases map to TRBD1. The CDR3 DNA follows: TGCGCCAGCAGCAAACAGGGGGCAGACGGGGGGACTGAAGCTTTCTTT. Amino acids: CASSKQGADGGTEAFF.